Below are 26 T cell receptor beta chains sequenced from a single sample in a study of blood T cell repertoires in COVID-19. TCRdb keeps only in-frame clones here, not all; method: immunoSEQ multiplex PCR. The sample records 210,000 or so clones, 80% being singletons. Material for sequencing was PBMCs or T cells enriched from blood (not recorded which). These TCRs come from a woman aged 40 to 49 with acute COVID-19.

The J gene is TRBJ1-2, the V gene TRBV3-1 (or the pseudogene TRBV3-2); perhaps TRBD1 as D (6 bases). Germline V lookup: CDR1 LGHDT, CDR2 YNNKEL (reference sequence). Trimming stripped 7 bases from V and 0 bases from J, with 15 bases between. CDR3 length: 15 amino acids. In nucleotides, the CDR3 is TGTGCCAGCACCCCTATGAGGGGGTCTAACTATGGCTACACCTTC. Translated, it gives CASTPMRGSNYGYTF.

This clone was seen a single time. The CDR3 region has the DNA TGTGCCAGCAGAAAACAGGGAATGATCAATCAGCCCCAGCATTTT. Translation: CASRKQGMINQPQHF. V is TRBV28 and J is TRBJ1-5, with a weak D call TRBD1 (6 bases). CDR1 and CDR2 (germline): MDHEN, SYDVKM. V was cut by 6 bases and J by 3 bases, with 15 bases left in between. The CDR3 covers 15 residues.

CDR3 residues: CASRHRAGYTF. DNA of the CDR3: TGTGCCAGCAGACACAGGGCGGGCTACACCTTC. J is TRBJ1-2 and V is TRBV28, with TRBD1 as a possible D gene (6 bases). V lost 6 bases and J 8 bases, leaving 10 bases between the germline ends. This CDR3 has 11 amino acids. Germline V gene data show CDR1 as MDHEN and CDR2 as SYDVKM.

The chain employs TRBV7-2 and TRBJ2-7, with 8 bases that match TRBD1. V gave up 4 bases and J gave up 7 bases; unmatched junction bases: 12. Germline V gene data show CDR1 as SGHTA and CDR2 as FQGNSA. The CDR3 loop spans 15 amino acids. The DNA of the CDR3 is TGTGCCAGCAGCTCACTTCGGACAGGGCGGAGGGAGCAGTACTTC. Translating it yields CASSSLRTGRREQYF.

The chain has TRBV28 and TRBJ1-1; TRBD1 might be the D (5 bases). The CDR3 is 15 residues long. The V gene lost 3 bases and the J gene lost 5 bases, with 16 bases spanning the gap. Germline V gene data show CDR1 as MDHEN and CDR2 as SYDVKM. The CDR3 DNA follows: TGTGCCAGCAGTTTGGTTAGGGGCAGATCTACTGAAGCTTTCTTT. Protein sequence: CASSLVRGRSTEAFF.

This chain uses TRBV7-9 with TRBJ2-1; TRBD2 matches at 8 bases. CDR3 length: 16 amino acids. Germline CDR1 reads SEHNR; CDR2 reads FQNEAQ (reference sequence). V dropped 5 bases and J dropped 2; count of bases not matched to a gene: 8. In DNA form, the CDR3 reads TGTGCCAGCAGCCGAGGTTATAGCGGGACCTACAATGAGCAGTTCTTC. The encoded protein is CASSRGYSGTYNEQFF.

The chain recombines TRBV5-1 with TRBJ1-6; D is possibly TRBD1 (6 bases). Germline V gives CDR1 SGHRS, CDR2 YFSETQ. The CDR3 extends over 16 amino acids. With 0 bases removed from V and 7 bases from J, the gap between germline ends came to 14 bases. The CDR3 sequence: CASSLGVGGENSPLHF. The CDR3 DNA follows: TGCGCCAGCAGCTTGGGGGTTGGGGGCGAAAATTCACCCCTCCACTTT.

This rearrangement joins TRBV11-2 to TRBJ1-2, with D unclear. V dropped 3 bases and J dropped 7 bases, with 9 bases sitting between them. The V gene's germline CDR1 is SGHAT and CDR2 FQNNGV. The CDR3 has 12 amino acids. The CDR3 loop reads CASSLNAAGYTF. As DNA, the CDR3 is TGTGCCAGCAGCTTGAACGCGGCTGGCTACACCTTC.

The rearrangement links TRBV7-2 to TRBJ1-3; 12 bases align to TRBD1. The CDR3 runs to 18 residues. V shed 5 bases and J 1 base; nucleotides not matched to a gene: 9. Germline V gene sequence: CDR1 SGHTA, CDR2 FQGNSA. The chain's CDR3 is CASSPAGTGGLSGNTIYF. CDR3 nucleotide sequence: TGTGCCAGCAGCCCAGCCGGGACAGGGGGCCTTTCTGGAAACACCATATATTTT.

The V call is TRBV4-3, the J call TRBJ2-7; D is ambiguous. From germline, CDR1 is LGHNA and CDR2 YSLEER. V dropped 1 base and J dropped 2 bases, with 6 bases sitting between them. This CDR3 is 13 amino acids long. CDR3 protein: CASSQAVTYEQYF. CDR3 in DNA: TGCGCCAGCAGCCAAGCTGTTACCTACGAGCAGTACTTC.

Concerning this clone: Other DNA sequences in this specimen translate into the identical CDR3. The J gene is TRBJ1-5, the V gene TRBV14, with D uncertain. Trimming left V 5 bases short and J 9 bases short, with 14 bases between. The CDR3 runs 13 residues. The V gene's germline CDR1 is SGHDN and CDR2 FVKESK. CDR3 DNA: TGTGCCAGCAGCGTAGTGGGGAGCGGGCCCCAGCATTTT. Translation: CASSVVGSGPQHF. Supplemented by reference TRBV14 and TRBJ1-5, the full variable domain reads EAGVTQFPSHSVIEKGQTVTLRCDPISGHDNLYWYRRVMGKEIKFLLHFVKESKQDESGMPNNRFLAERTGGTYSTLKVQPAELEDSGVYFCASSVVGSGPQHFGDGTRLSIL.

The chain carries TRBV25-1 and TRBJ2-5; 12 nucleotides align to TRBD1. V was pared by 4 bases and J by 5 bases, with 5 bases of the junction left unmatched. The CDR3 has 15 amino acids. In germline, CDR1 is MGHDK, CDR2 SYGVNS. CDR3 sequence: CASSVGTGGGETQYF. The CDR3 DNA follows: TGTGCCAGCAGTGTTGGGACAGGGGGCGGCGAGACCCAGTACTTC.

The V call is TRBV5-1, the J call TRBJ1-6; D is ambiguous. Trimming stripped 6 bases from V and 5 bases from J, with 15 bases between. The CDR3 spans 15 residues. The germline V gene has CDR1 SGHRS and CDR2 YFSETQ. The CDR3 bases are TGCGCCAGCACCGAACAGACCGTAGATAATTCACCCCTCCACTTT. It specifies CASTEQTVDNSPLHF.

This chain connects TRBV28 to TRBJ1-6; D is unclear. Trimming left V 11 bases short and J 3 bases short, with 14 bases between. Germline V lookup: CDR1 MDHEN, CDR2 SYDVKM. This CDR3 region has 14 residues. CDR3 in amino acids: CASTYSGYNSPLHF. CDR3 coding DNA: TGTGCCTCAACTTATTCGGGCTATAATTCACCCCTCCACTTT.

V and J are TRBV7-3 and TRBJ1-3, with a tentative D call TRBD1 (5 bases). This CDR3 region has 15 residues. Germline CDR1 is SGHTA and CDR2 is FQGTGA. Trimming stripped 5 bases from V and 0 bases from J, with 11 bases between. In DNA form, the CDR3 reads TGTGCCAGCAGCCCAACGGGACTCTCTGGAAACACCATATATTTT. This gives the protein CASSPTGLSGNTIYF.

The V and J genes are TRBV6-5 and TRBJ2-1; D possibly corresponds to TRBD2 (6 bases). The V gene's germline CDR1 is MNHEY and CDR2 SVGAGI. The ends were cut back, 3 bases at V and 7 bases at J, with 13 bases in the middle. The length of the CDR3 is 14 residues. CDR3 sequence (DNA): TGTGCCAGCAGTTATTTCGGGAGAGGAAATGAGCAGTTCTTC. It encodes CASSYFGRGNEQFF.

The rearrangement uses TRBV7-2 and TRBJ2-7, with D perhaps matching TRBD1 (5 bases). Trimming cost V 4 bases and J 3 bases, with 10 bases left between them. Germline values: CDR1 SGHTA, CDR2 FQGNSA. This CDR3 is built from 13 residues. In nucleotides, the CDR3 is TGTGCCAGCAGCTCTCACGACAGCTACGAGCAGTACTTC. It codes for CASSSHDSYEQYF.

This clone is a singleton in its sample. This chain uses TRBV5-1 with TRBJ1-1; 7 bases agree with TRBD1. CDR1 SGHRS and CDR2 YFSETQ come from the germline V gene. Trimming cost V 3 bases and J 1 base; bases outside gene matches: 6. CDR3 length: 15 residues. The CDR3, as DNA: TGCGCCAGCAGCTGGGGACAGTCCAAGAACACTGAAGCTTTCTTT. Protein: CASSWGQSKNTEAFF.

The chain employs TRBV7-6 and TRBJ1-6; D remains unclear. This CDR3 has 13 residues. Germline CDR1 is SGHVS and CDR2 is FNYEAQ. The germline V and J ends were trimmed by 5 bases and 9 bases, with 11 bases remaining between them. The CDR3 DNA reads as TGTGCCAGCAGCCAGAGGGAGAGTTCACCCCTCCACTTT. Amino acid sequence: CASSQRESSPLHF.

J is TRBJ2-5 and V is TRBV19; 11 nucleotides match TRBD2. Per germline, CDR1 LNHDA and CDR2 SQIVND (reference sequence). Trimming took 7 bases from V and 5 from J; bases not matched to a gene: 12. The CDR3 consists of 16 residues. CDR3 in amino acids: CASTMGLAGGSETQYF. The CDR3 region has the DNA TGTGCCAGTACCATGGGGCTAGCGGGGGGATCTGAGACCCAGTACTTC. The complete variable domain, with remaining parts taken from reference TRBV19 and TRBJ2-5, reads DGGITQSPKYLFRKEGQNVTLSCEQNLNHDAMYWYRQDPGQGLRLIYYSQIVNDFQKGDIAEGYSVSREKKESFPLTVTSAQKNPTAFYLCASTMGLAGGSETQYFGPGTRLLVL.

The CDR3 coding sequence is TGTGCCAGCGGCGGGACAGTCCCCTACGAGCAGTACTTC. It yields the protein CASGGTVPYEQYF. The chain links TRBV28 to TRBJ2-7, with D tentatively TRBD1 (7 bases). CDR1 is MDHEN, CDR2 SYDVKM, per germline. The CDR3 runs 13 residues. V lost 8 bases, J lost 2 bases, and 13 bases lay in between.

This clone has at least ten counts. The chain recombines TRBV6-1 with TRBJ2-7; 7 bases line up with TRBD1. Germline CDR1 MNHNS, CDR2 SASEGT. V lost 0 bases to trimming and J lost 6 bases; unmatched junction nucleotides: 8. The CDR3 is 15 residues long. CDR3 sequence: CASSEAAGGVGEQYF. CDR3 bases: TGTGCCAGCAGTGAAGCAGCAGGGGGAGTCGGCGAGCAGTACTTC.

V and J are TRBV29-1 and TRBJ1-5, with 7 bases that match TRBD1. Per germline, CDR1 SQVTM and CDR2 ANQGSEA. Unmatched junction bases numbered 6, after V lost 6 bases and J lost 4 bases. There are 13 residues in the CDR3. In nucleotides, the CDR3 is TGCAGCGTCCTCGACAGGGCGAATCAGCCCCAGCATTTT. Translation gives CSVLDRANQPQHF. Using reference TRBV29-1 and TRBJ1-5 for the parts outside the CDR3, the full variable domain is SAVISQKPSRDICQRGTSLTIQCQVDSQVTMMFWYRQQPGQSLTLIATANQGSEATYESGFVIDKFPISRPNLTFSTLTVSNMSPEDSSIYLCSVLDRANQPQHFGDGTRLSIL.

This chain links TRBV19 with TRBJ1-2, with D possibly matching TRBD1 (5 bases). Germline CDR1 LNHDA, CDR2 SQIVND (reference sequence). The V end was cut by 2 bases, the J end by 3 bases, with 10 bases between. This CDR3 is built from 14 residues. The CDR3 spells CASSIPARDYGYTF. CDR3 coding DNA: TGTGCCAGTAGTATACCTGCCAGGGACTATGGCTACACCTTC.

The chain is built from TRBV27 and TRBJ2-7; the D gene is possibly TRBD2 (6 bases). CDR3 length: 15 amino acids. The V and J ends lost 5 bases and 0 bases respectively, with 14 bases between them. CDR1 is MNHEY, CDR2 SMNVEV, per germline (reference sequence). CDR3 nucleotide sequence: TGTGCCAGCAGTCCCCGGGACTTCAGCTCCTACGAGCAGTACTTC. Its protein product is CASSPRDFSSYEQYF.

V gene TRBV28 combines with J gene TRBJ1-3; D perhaps matches TRBD1 (5 bases). CDR3 length: 16 residues. V lost 4 bases to trimming and J lost 0 bases, with 13 bases between them. Germline V gives CDR1 MDHEN, CDR2 SYDVKM. The CDR3 DNA is TGTGCCAGCAGTTCTCCCGACAGCCACTCTGGAAACACCATATATTTT. Translated: CASSSPDSHSGNTIYF. The full variable domain, its missing parts supplied by reference TRBV28 and TRBJ1-3, is DVKVTQSSRYLVKRTGEKVFLECVQDMDHENMFWYRQDPGLGLRLIYFSYDVKMKEKGDIPEGYSVSREKKERFSLILESASTNQTSMYLCASSSPDSHSGNTIYFGEGSWLTVV.